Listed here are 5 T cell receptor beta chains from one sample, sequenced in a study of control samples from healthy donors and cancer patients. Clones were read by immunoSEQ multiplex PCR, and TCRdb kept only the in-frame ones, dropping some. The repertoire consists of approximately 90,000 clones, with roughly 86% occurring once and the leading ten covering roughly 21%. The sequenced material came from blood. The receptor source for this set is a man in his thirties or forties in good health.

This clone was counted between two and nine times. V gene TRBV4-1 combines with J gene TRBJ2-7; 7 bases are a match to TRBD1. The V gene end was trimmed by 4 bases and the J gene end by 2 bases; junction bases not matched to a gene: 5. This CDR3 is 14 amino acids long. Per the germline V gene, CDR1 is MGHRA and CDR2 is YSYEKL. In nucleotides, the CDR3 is TGCGCCAGCAGCCCGAGGACAGGAGCCTACGAGCAGTACTTC. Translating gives CASSPRTGAYEQYF.

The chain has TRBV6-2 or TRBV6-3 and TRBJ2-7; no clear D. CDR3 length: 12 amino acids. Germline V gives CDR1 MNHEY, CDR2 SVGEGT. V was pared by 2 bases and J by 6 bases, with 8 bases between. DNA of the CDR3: TGTGCCAGCAGTTACACCGACCGCGAGCAGTACTTC. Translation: CASSYTDREQYF.

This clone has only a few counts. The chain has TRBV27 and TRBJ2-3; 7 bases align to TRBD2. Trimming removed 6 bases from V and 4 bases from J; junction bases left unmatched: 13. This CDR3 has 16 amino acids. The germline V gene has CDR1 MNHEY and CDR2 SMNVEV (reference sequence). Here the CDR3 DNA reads TGTGCCAGCAGCCCAGTCGGGACTATAGTTGCAGATACGCAGTATTTT. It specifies CASSPVGTIVADTQYF.

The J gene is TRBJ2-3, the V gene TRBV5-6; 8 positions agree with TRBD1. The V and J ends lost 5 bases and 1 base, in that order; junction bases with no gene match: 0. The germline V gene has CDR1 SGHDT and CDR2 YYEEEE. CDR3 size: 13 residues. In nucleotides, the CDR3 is TGTGCCAGCAGGGGACAGGGCACAGATACGCAGTATTTT. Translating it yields CASRGQGTDTQYF.

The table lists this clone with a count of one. In nucleotides, the CDR3 is TGTGCCAGCAGCACCCCTGGCTTTCTGTTTGGGGAGGCCCAGTACTTC. This encodes CASSTPGFLFGEAQYF. This chain connects TRBV5-4 to TRBJ2-5, with D perhaps matching TRBD2 (6 bases). CDR1 SGHNT and CDR2 YYREEE come from the germline V gene (reference sequence). The CDR3 consists of 16 residues. Trimming cost V 4 bases and J 9 bases, with 25 bases left between them.